The 23 T cell receptor beta chains given below trace back to one sample, sequenced in a study of T cells in Graves' hyperthyroidism and ophthalmopathy. Researchers amplified the TCR beta CDR3 regions from RNA transcripts. Initially, a first-round RT-PCR of the TCR CDR3 employed the HTBI primer set. MiXCR, applied by TCRdb to the multiplex PCR reads, yields one record per CDR3 protein. The profile shows 370,000 or so distinct CDR3 sequences, 15% to 19% of them singletons. The sequenced material came from blood. Source of these receptors: a woman aged 18-29 years with Graves' hyperthyroidism that later progressed to Graves' ophthalmopathy.

This clonotype was picked up many times. This sequence joins TRBV20-1 and TRBJ2-7, with TRBD2 matching 8 bases. The V gene end was trimmed by 0 bases and the J gene end by 3 bases; junction bases not matched to a gene: 7. This CDR3 region has 15 residues. Germline CDR1 and CDR2: DFQATT and SNEGSKA (reference sequence). CDR3 amino acids: CSARDGLAGRYEQYF. The CDR3 coding sequence is TGCAGTGCTAGAGATGGGCTAGCGGGCCGCTACGAGCAGTACTTC.

This chain uses TRBV6-1 with TRBJ2-7; D is unclear. Trimming left V 5 bases short and J 6 bases short, with 8 bases between. Germline CDR1 and CDR2: MNHNS and SASEGT. The CDR3 is 11 amino acids. In DNA, the CDR3 is TGTGCCAGCAGTACTGTTTCCGAGCAGTACTTC. As protein: CASSTVSEQYF.

The rearrangement links TRBV7-8 to TRBJ1-4, with 7 bases fitting TRBD1. Germline V lookup: CDR1 SGHVS, CDR2 FQNEAQ. The V and J ends lost 5 bases and 8 bases, in that order; junction bases with no gene match: 11. This CDR3 comprises 15 residues. The CDR3 is CASSTPGQSGEKLFF. DNA for the CDR3: TGTGCCAGCAGCACACCGGGACAGTCGGGGGAAAAACTGTTTTTT.

This clonotype has ten or more counts. The J gene is TRBJ2-7, the V gene TRBV27; unclear D gene. The CDR3 is made up of 14 amino acids. The V gene lost 1 base and the J gene lost 2 bases, with 9 bases spanning the gap. Per germline, CDR1 MNHEY and CDR2 SMNVEV (reference sequence). In DNA, the CDR3 is TGTGCCAGCAGTTTATGGGTAGGAGCCTACGAGCAGTACTTC. It codes for CASSLWVGAYEQYF.

V usage is TRBV11-2 and J usage is TRBJ2-3; TRBD2 agrees at 13 bases. V trimming: 4 bases; J trimming: 4 bases; junction bases outside the gene matches: 2. CDR1 is SGHAT, CDR2 FQNNGV, per germline. This CDR3 comprises 15 residues. The CDR3 bases are TGTGCCAGCAGCTCTGGACTAGCGGGAGCAGATACGCAGTATTTT. Translated: CASSSGLAGADTQYF.

This clonotype was detected ten times or more. This chain connects TRBV10-3 to TRBJ1-2, with 9 bases matching TRBD1. The CDR3 contains 15 residues. Trimming took 1 base from V and 8 from J; bases not matched to a gene: 8. Germline CDR1 ENHRY, CDR2 SYGVKD. The CDR3 sequence: CAISELDRGTRGYTF. CDR3 DNA: TGTGCCATCAGTGAGTTGGACAGGGGCACGCGAGGCTACACCTTC.

This clonotype has at least ten counts. CDR3 amino acids: CASSQAIQAGGTEQFF. CDR3 nucleotide sequence: TGTGCCAGCAGCCAAGCCATACAGGCGGGGGGTACTGAGCAGTTCTTC. The chain combines TRBV3-1 with TRBJ2-1; 8 bases map to TRBD2. Germline CDR1 LGHDT, CDR2 YNNKEL (reference sequence). The CDR3 is made up of 16 amino acids. V was pared by 1 base and J by 9 bases, with 11 bases of the junction left unmatched.

This chain links TRBV10-3 with TRBJ2-2, with D perhaps matching TRBD1 (6 bases). V was shortened by 3 bases and J by 13 bases, with 9 bases between the two germline ends. CDR3 length equals 11 residues. Germline V lookup: CDR1 ENHRY, CDR2 SYGVKD. In nucleotides, the CDR3 is TGTGCCATCAGTGAAGGGGGAGTGCTGTTTTTT. It translates to CAISEGGVLFF.

This clonotype was counted ten times or more. This chain connects TRBV3-1 to TRBJ2-7; D is possibly TRBD2 (5 bases). The CDR3 length is 14 residues. Trimming pared 2 bases from V and 3 bases from J, leaving 11 bases between. Per the germline V gene, CDR1 is LGHDT and CDR2 is YNNKEL (reference sequence). CDR3: CASSQNKEGYEQYF. The CDR3 DNA follows: TGTGCCAGCAGCCAAAATAAAGAGGGCTACGAGCAGTACTTC.

In this sample, this clonotype turned up many times. J is TRBJ2-7 and V is TRBV5-1; 7 nucleotides agree with TRBD1. Germline CDR1 and CDR2: SGHRS and YFSETQ. J gave up 3 bases and V 4 bases, and 10 bases lay outside the gene matches. The CDR3 consists of 15 residues. CDR3 region: CASSSGSGGIYEQYF. CDR3 in DNA: TGCGCCAGCAGCAGCGGTTCAGGGGGTATCTACGAGCAGTACTTC. Full variable domain (missing parts from reference TRBV5-1 and TRBJ2-7): KAGVTQTPRYLIKTRGQQVTLSCSPISGHRSVSWYQQTPGQGLQFLFEYFSETQRNKGNFPGRFSGRQFSNSRSEMNVSTLELGDSALYLCASSSGSGGIYEQYFGPGTRLTVT.

This clonotype turned up a few times. The rearrangement joins TRBV27 to TRBJ2-7, with 7 bases that match TRBD1. CDR3 length: 12 amino acids. V lost 5 bases to trimming and J lost 6 bases; unmatched junction nucleotides: 4. In germline, CDR1 is MNHEY, CDR2 SMNVEV (reference sequence). The CDR3 loop reads CASSMQGVEQYF. CDR3 in DNA: TGTGCCAGCAGTATGCAGGGGGTCGAGCAGTACTTC.

This chain joins TRBV28 and TRBJ1-5; perhaps TRBD1 as D (5 bases). The V gene's germline CDR1 is MDHEN and CDR2 SYDVKM. V was pared by 3 bases and J by 4 bases, with 19 bases between. The CDR3 totals 17 residues. The CDR3 spells CASSFTFLGGSNQPQHF. The CDR3 nucleotides are TGTGCCAGCAGTTTCACCTTCCTCGGGGGTAGTAATCAGCCCCAGCATTTT.

V usage is TRBV7-9 and J usage is TRBJ1-4; 10 bases are shared with TRBD1. The CDR3 sequence is 14 residues long. Germline-derived CDR1 and CDR2 are SEHNR and FQNEAQ (reference sequence). Losses at the gene ends were 4 bases for V and 8 bases for J; bases not matched to a gene: 4. CDR3 amino acids: CASSSTGQGEKLFF. CDR3 DNA: TGTGCCAGCAGCTCTACGGGACAGGGGGAAAAACTGTTTTTT.

V gene TRBV19 combines with J gene TRBJ1-2, with D tentatively TRBD1 (6 bases). Trimming cost V 3 bases and J 2 bases, with 7 bases left between them. Germline V lookup: CDR1 LNHDA, CDR2 SQIVND (reference sequence). This CDR3 is built from 13 residues. DNA of the CDR3: TGTGCCAGTAGTATTGACAGGAACTATGGCTACACCTTC. Translated: CASSIDRNYGYTF.

This clonotype was recorded at least ten times. At one end, the junction sequence differs from germline, possibly due to a read error. The chain joins TRBV5-1 to TRBJ2-1; possibly TRBD1 for D (6 bases). The CDR3 contains 13 residues. In germline, CDR1 is SGHRS, CDR2 YFSETQ. CDR3: CASSLGQYNEQFF. DNA for the CDR3: TGTGCCAGCAGCCTAGGACAGTACAATGAGCAGTTCTTC. Combining the CDR3 with reference TRBV5-1 and TRBJ2-1 gives the whole variable domain KAGVTQTPRYLIKTRGQQVTLSCSPISGHRSVSWYQQTPGQGLQFLFEYFSETQRNKGNFPGRFSGRQFSNSRSEMNVSTLELGDSALYLCASSLGQYNEQFFGPGTRLTVL.

Regarding this clonotype: With a much larger clone just one base away, this may be a read error. Lacking the conserved final phenylalanine or tryptophan, this CDR3 likely reflects a read error. This chain links TRBV12-3 or TRBV12-4 with TRBJ1-1, with D possibly matching TRBD1 (6 bases). V was pared by 2 bases and J by 3 bases, with 10 bases between. CDR3 length: 14 amino acids. CDR3 in DNA: TGTGCCAGCAGTTTAACGGCAGGGGACACTGAAGCTTTCTTG. It translates to CASSLTAGDTEAFL.

This clonotype was detected many times. The chain joins TRBV7-9 to TRBJ2-7; TRBD2 agrees at 9 bases. V was pared by 5 bases and J by 0 bases, with 14 bases of the junction left unmatched. The CDR3 totals 18 residues. Germline-derived CDR1 and CDR2 are SEHNR and FQNEAQ (reference sequence). The CDR3 loop is CASSVGPGLARSSYEQYF. In DNA form, the CDR3 reads TGTGCCAGCAGCGTTGGACCGGGACTAGCCCGGAGCTCCTACGAGCAGTACTTC.

In its sample, this clonotype was seen many times. The chain is built from TRBV6-1 and TRBJ1-2; 7 bases line up with TRBD1. Germline values: CDR1 MNHNS, CDR2 SASEGT. Unmatched junction bases numbered 11, after V lost 5 bases and J lost 8 bases. The CDR3 contains 14 residues. Here the CDR3 DNA reads TGTGCCAGCAGTTCTGAGGGGGACAGAAGAGGCTACACCTTC. Translation gives CASSSEGDRRGYTF.

This clonotype was detected a few times. DNA for the CDR3: TGTGCCAGCAGTGACAGGGATAATTCACCCCTCCACTTT. The encoded protein is CASSDRDNSPLHF. J is TRBJ1-6 and V is TRBV6-4; no clear D. The CDR3 loop spans 13 amino acids. V shed 2 bases and J shed 5 bases, with 4 bases lying between them. The germline V gene has CDR1 MRHNA and CDR2 SNTAGT.

There are many counts of this clonotype. The V gene is TRBV24-1, the J gene TRBJ2-5; 7 bases agree with TRBD1. V gave up 4 bases and J gave up 2 bases; unmatched junction bases: 6. Germline V CDR1 and CDR2: KGHDR, SFDVKD. The CDR3 has 15 amino acids. The CDR3 DNA reads TGTGCCACCAGTGACCGGGGCAGGGGGCAAGAGACCCAGTACTTC. It translates to CATSDRGRGQETQYF.

This clonotype appeared many times. The V and J genes are TRBV2 and TRBJ1-2; D is unresolved. CDR1 SNHLY and CDR2 FYNNEI come from the germline V gene. This CDR3 region has 15 residues. V was clipped by 1 base and J by 2 bases, with 11 bases between them. The CDR3 is CASSEVPGLNYGYTF. CDR3 DNA sequence: TGTGCCAGCAGTGAAGTTCCGGGTTTAAACTATGGCTACACCTTC.

The chain couples TRBV27 to TRBJ2-2, with D possibly called TRBD1 or TRBD2 (5 bases each). V gave up 0 bases and J gave up 6 bases, with 11 bases separating them. This CDR3 has 15 residues. Germline CDR1 and CDR2: MNHEY and SMNVEV (reference sequence). The CDR3, as DNA: TGTGCCAGCAGTTTATCGGGGACCGGGTCCGGGGAGCTGTTTTTT. This sequence encodes CASSLSGTGSGELFF.

This clonotype turned up a few times. The gene calls are TRBV6-1 and TRBJ2-7, with D perhaps being TRBD1 or TRBD2 (5 bases each). The CDR3 extends over 13 amino acids. Germline V gene data show CDR1 as MNHNS and CDR2 as SASEGT. V was cut by 6 bases and J by 4 bases, with 13 bases left in between. This CDR3 reads CASRERGDYEQYF. For the CDR3, the DNA is TGTGCCAGCAGGGAACGGGGCGATTACGAGCAGTACTTC.